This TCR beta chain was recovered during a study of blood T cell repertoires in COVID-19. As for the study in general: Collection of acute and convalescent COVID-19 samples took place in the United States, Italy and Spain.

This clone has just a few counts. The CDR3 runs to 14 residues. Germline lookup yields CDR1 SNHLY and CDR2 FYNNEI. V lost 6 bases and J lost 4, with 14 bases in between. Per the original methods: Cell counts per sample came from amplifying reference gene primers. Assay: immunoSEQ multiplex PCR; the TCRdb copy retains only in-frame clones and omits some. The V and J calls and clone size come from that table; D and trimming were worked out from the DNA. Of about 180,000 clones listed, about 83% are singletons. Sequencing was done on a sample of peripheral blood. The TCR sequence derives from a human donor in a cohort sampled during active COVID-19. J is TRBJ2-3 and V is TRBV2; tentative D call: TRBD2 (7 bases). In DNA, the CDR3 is TGTGCCAGCAGCGCTGGCGGGGGCGCAGATACGCAGTATTTT. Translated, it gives CASSAGGGADTQYF.